This T cell receptor beta chain emerged from a study of early T cells in non-severe SARS-CoV-2 infection. As for the study in general: Sequencing used unsorted whole-blood bulk RNA, so chains lack pairing.

In the library, individual cDNA molecules carried attached unique molecular identifiers. TCRdb reprocessed the 5' RACE reads with MiXCR, giving one entry per CDR3 protein. The table records some 98,000 distinct CDR3 sequences, over 15% of them present only once. Regarding this clonotype: Its antigen is as yet unknown.

General study points: VDJdb matching, biased toward anti-spike CD8 responses, missed private and CD4 specificities.

Sample: whole blood. The origin of this receptor is an adult who was a healthcare worker with PCR-confirmed SARS-CoV-2 infection or an uninfected control (not recorded which).

The DNA of the CDR3 is TGTGCCAGCAGCTCCGGGCTGGAGGTCTACACAGATACGCAGTATTTT. Its translation: CASSSGLEVYTDTQYF. The gene calls are TRBV5-8 and TRBJ2-3; D might be TRBD2 (5 bases). Per germline, CDR1 SGHTS and CDR2 YDEGEE. V lost 3 bases to trimming and J lost 2 bases, with 16 bases between them. This CDR3 has 16 amino acids.